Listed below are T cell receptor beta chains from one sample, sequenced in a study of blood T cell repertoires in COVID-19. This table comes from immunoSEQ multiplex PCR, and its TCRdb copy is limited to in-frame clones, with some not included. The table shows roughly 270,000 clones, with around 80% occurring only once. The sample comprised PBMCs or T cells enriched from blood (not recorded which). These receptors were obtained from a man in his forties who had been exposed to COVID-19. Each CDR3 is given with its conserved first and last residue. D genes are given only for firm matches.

CDR3: CASTIPRGSYNEQFF
V: TRBV6-5
J: TRBJ2-1
D: -

CDR3: CASSLKPVGSGRTDTQYF
V: TRBV7-3
J: TRBJ2-3
D: -

CDR3: CASSPSLGEQYF
V: TRBV2
J: TRBJ2-7
D: -

CDR3: CASSLQGTEAFF
V: TRBV12-3/TRBV12-4
J: TRBJ1-1
D: -

CDR3: CASSLGPGIGNTIYF
V: TRBV5-1
J: TRBJ1-3
D: -

CDR3: CASSIKQGFSFDNEQFF
V: TRBV19
J: TRBJ2-1
D: -

CDR3: CASSYTVGGSPLHF
V: TRBV27
J: TRBJ1-6
D: -

CDR3: CASGQGVLYNEQFF
V: TRBV2
J: TRBJ2-1
D: TRBD1

CDR3: CASSPLGSSYNEQFF
V: TRBV7-2
J: TRBJ2-1
D: -

CDR3: CASSILPGQGTNYGYTF
V: TRBV19
J: TRBJ1-2
D: TRBD1

CDR3: CSVGAGRQPQHF
V: TRBV29-1
J: TRBJ1-5
D: -

CDR3: CASNLREGNSPLHF
V: TRBV11-2
J: TRBJ1-6
D: -

CDR3: CASSQTSTNYGYTF
V: TRBV2
J: TRBJ1-2
D: -

CDR3: CATPPPSFRDSPYEQYF
V: TRBV24-1
J: TRBJ2-7
D: -

CDR3: CASSSPRGPTNEKLFF
V: TRBV28
J: TRBJ1-4
D: -

CDR3: CASSELVRNTEAFF
V: TRBV6-1
J: TRBJ1-1
D: -

CDR3: CASSETGPHTEAFF
V: TRBV25-1
J: TRBJ1-1
D: -

CDR3: CASGMRTGKDIYGYTF
V: TRBV12-5
J: TRBJ1-2
D: TRBD1

CDR3: CASSLGLMNTEAFF
V: TRBV5-1
J: TRBJ1-1
D: -

CDR3: CASSLAVLTGEQFF
V: TRBV7-2
J: TRBJ2-1
D: -

CDR3: CASSELDRMGLSPLHF
V: TRBV9
J: TRBJ1-6
D: -

CDR3: CASTGRSSSTDTQYF
V: TRBV5-8
J: TRBJ2-3
D: -

CDR3: CASSTGTGRSDTQYF
V: TRBV5-4
J: TRBJ2-3
D: -

CDR3: CASSPRGTGAYEQYF
V: TRBV6-5
J: TRBJ2-7
D: -

CDR3: CASSLGTAGMNTEAFF
V: TRBV7-8
J: TRBJ1-1
D: TRBD1

CDR3: CASSLGGRAGGELFF
V: TRBV11-2
J: TRBJ2-2
D: TRBD2

CDR3: CASSLPRVQGMNTEAFF
V: TRBV5-6
J: TRBJ1-1
D: -

CDR3: CASSLGPGGETQYF
V: TRBV7-3
J: TRBJ2-5
D: -

CDR3: CASSQGPGGHYEQYF
V: TRBV3-1/TRBV3-2
J: TRBJ2-7
D: TRBD2